This T cell receptor (beta chain) stems from a study of T cell responses to AZD1222 COVID-19 vaccine. Study-level information: Doses given second, at about 4 or about 12 weeks, were pooled.

Sequencing was performed with immunoSEQ multiplex PCR; in TCRdb, only in-frame clones are kept and a portion is missing. In the table there are some 150,000 clones, 88% of which are singletons. The CDR3 totals 15 residues. Germline CDR1 and CDR2: MNHEY and SMNVEV (reference sequence). Losses at the gene ends were 2 bases for V and 3 bases for J; bases not matched to a gene: 5. Of note for this clone: What it binds is not known.

Findings and limits, study-wide: The study found Spike-specific TCR breadth and depth rose after two AZD1222 doses. Most donors were white British, females outnumbered males, and clonal diversity was possibly underestimated.

The material sequenced was peripheral blood, taken on day 0 of AZD1222 vaccination. The rearrangement uses TRBV27 and TRBJ2-3, with 7 bases identical to TRBD1. This receptor was taken from an adult in good health. CDR3 nucleotides: TGTGCCAGCAGTTTAGAGGGGGCTAGGACAGATACGCAGTATTTT. Protein: CASSLEGARTDTQYF.